This T cell receptor (beta chain) was recovered during a study of CD8+ T cells in alopecia areata. Across the study: Treated patients received oral tofacitinib, 5 to 10 mg twice daily. Study-wide findings and caveats: The study found that many expanded lesional clones persisted in scalp and blood during tofacitinib. In lesional scalp, particularly from alopecia totalis/universalis, clonality was higher than in normal scalp.

This CDR3 has 12 amino acids. Germline CDR1 reads SNHLY; CDR2 reads FYNNEI. V shed 6 bases and J shed 1 base, with 6 bases lying between them. The treatment here: oral pan-JAK inhibitor, 5-10 mg twice daily. From alopecia areata patients, lesional scalp punch biopsies and peripheral blood were collected. RNA extraction was followed by reverse transcription into cDNA, which acted as the sequencing template. Clones were sequenced by immunoSEQ multiplex PCR, and TCRdb holds only the in-frame ones, with some missing. The data show about 260,000 clones, with 60% seen just once and about 0.9% held by the top ten. As to this clone: The antigen is not known.

This sequence originates from a human donor with alopecia areata. This sample comprised CD4+ T cells sorted from blood, obtained at roughly week 53, from a patient treated with tofacitinib. The chain is built from TRBV2 and TRBJ2-5; D call uncertain. CDR3 nucleotide sequence: TGTGCCAGCAGCCGGTTCCAAGAGACCCAGTACTTC. Translation gives CASSRFQETQYF.